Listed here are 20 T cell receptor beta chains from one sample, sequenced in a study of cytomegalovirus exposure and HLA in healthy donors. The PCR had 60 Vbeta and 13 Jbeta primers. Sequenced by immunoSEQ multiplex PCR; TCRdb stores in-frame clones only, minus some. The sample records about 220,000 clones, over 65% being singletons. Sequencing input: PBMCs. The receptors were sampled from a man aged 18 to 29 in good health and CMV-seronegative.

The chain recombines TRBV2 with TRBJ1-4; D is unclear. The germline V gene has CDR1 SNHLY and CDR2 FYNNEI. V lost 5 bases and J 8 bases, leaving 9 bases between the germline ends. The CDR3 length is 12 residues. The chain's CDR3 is CASSSRREKLFF. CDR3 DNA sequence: TGTGCCAGCAGTTCCAGGAGGGAAAAACTGTTTTTT.

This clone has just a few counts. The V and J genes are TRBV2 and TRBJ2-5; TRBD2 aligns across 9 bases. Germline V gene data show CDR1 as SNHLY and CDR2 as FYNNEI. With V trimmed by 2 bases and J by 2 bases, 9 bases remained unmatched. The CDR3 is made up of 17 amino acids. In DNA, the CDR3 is TGTGCCAGCAGTGAACGAAATGTGCGGGAGGGTCAAGAGACCCAGTACTTC. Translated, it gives CASSERNVREGQETQYF.

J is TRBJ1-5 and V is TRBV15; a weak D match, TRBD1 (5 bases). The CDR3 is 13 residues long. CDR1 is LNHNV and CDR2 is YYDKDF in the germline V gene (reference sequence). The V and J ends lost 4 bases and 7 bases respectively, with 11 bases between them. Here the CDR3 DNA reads TGTGCCACCAGCATCGACAGATACCAGCCCCAGCATTTT. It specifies CATSIDRYQPQHF.

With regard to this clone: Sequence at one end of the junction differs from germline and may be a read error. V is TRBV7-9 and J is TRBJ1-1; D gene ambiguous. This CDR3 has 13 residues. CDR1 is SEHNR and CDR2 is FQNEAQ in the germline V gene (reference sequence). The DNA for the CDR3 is TGTTCCAGCAGCTCGCCCGGGAACACTGAAGCTTTCTTT. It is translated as CSSSSPGNTEAFF.

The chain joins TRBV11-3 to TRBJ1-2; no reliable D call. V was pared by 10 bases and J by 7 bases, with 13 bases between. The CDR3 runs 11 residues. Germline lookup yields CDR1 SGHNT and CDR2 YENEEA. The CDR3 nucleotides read TGTGCCACCTTCTGGAGTTCTGGCTACACCTTC. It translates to CATFWSSGYTF.

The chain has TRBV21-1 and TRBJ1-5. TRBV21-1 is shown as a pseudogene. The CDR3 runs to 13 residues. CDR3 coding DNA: TGTGCCAGCAGCAAATGGAGGGATCAGCCCCAGCATTTT. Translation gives CASSKWRDQPQHF.

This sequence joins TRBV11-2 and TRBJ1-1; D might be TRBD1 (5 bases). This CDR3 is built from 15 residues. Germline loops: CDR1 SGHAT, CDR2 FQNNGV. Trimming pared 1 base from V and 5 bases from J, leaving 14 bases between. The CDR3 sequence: CASSLGYAGRTEAFF. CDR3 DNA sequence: TGTGCCAGCAGCTTAGGTTATGCAGGGAGGACTGAAGCTTTCTTT. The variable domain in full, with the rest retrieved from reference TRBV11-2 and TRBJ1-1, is EAGVAQSPRYKIIEKRQSVAFWCNPISGHATLYWYQQILGQGPKLLIQFQNNGVVDDSQLPKDRFSAERLKGVDSTLKIQPAKLEDSAVYLCASSLGYAGRTEAFFGQGTRLTVV.

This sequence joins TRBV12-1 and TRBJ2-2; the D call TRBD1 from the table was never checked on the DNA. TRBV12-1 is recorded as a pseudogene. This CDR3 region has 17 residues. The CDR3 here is CASSFGGTGRTTGELFF. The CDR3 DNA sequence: TGTGCCAGCAGCTTTGGGGGGACAGGGAGGACCACCGGGGAGCTGTTTTTT.

DNA for the CDR3: TGTGCCAGCAGCAGGGGACAGGGACTGATAGAGACCCAGTACTTC. Protein: CASSRGQGLIETQYF. V is TRBV5-6 and J is TRBJ2-5, with 9 bases aligning to TRBD1. Unmatched junction bases numbered 8, after V lost 4 bases and J lost 4 bases. The CDR3 is 15 residues long. Germline V gives CDR1 SGHDT, CDR2 YYEEEE. Supplemented by reference TRBV5-6 and TRBJ2-5, the full variable domain reads DAGVTQSPTHLIKTRGQQVTLRCSPKSGHDTVSWYQQALGQGPQFIFQYYEEEERQRGNFPDRFSGHQFPNYSSELNVNALLLGDSALYLCASSRGQGLIETQYFGPGTRLLVL.

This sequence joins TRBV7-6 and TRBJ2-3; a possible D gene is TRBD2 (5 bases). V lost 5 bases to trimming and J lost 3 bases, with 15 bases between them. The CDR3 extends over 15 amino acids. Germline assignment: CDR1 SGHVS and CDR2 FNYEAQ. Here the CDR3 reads CASSPFGEPTDTQYF. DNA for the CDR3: TGTGCCAGCAGCCCTTTTGGGGAGCCAACAGATACGCAGTATTTT.

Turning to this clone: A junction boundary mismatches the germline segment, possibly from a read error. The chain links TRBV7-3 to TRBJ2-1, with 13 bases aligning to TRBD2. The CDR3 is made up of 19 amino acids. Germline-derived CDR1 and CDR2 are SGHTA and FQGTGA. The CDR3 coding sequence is TGTGCCGGCAGCCCATCCTTTCCCGGGACTAGCGGGAAGTTCAATGAGCAGTTCTTC. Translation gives CAGSPSFPGTSGKFNEQFF.

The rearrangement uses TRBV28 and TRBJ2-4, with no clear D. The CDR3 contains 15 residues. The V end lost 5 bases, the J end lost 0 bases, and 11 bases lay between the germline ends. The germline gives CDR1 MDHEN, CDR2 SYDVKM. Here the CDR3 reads CASSPPALAKNIQYF. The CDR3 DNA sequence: TGTGCCAGCAGTCCCCCAGCGTTAGCCAAAAACATTCAGTACTTC. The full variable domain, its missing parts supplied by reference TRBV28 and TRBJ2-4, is DVKVTQSSRYLVKRTGEKVFLECVQDMDHENMFWYRQDPGLGLRLIYFSYDVKMKEKGDIPEGYSVSREKKERFSLILESASTNQTSMYLCASSPPALAKNIQYFGAGTRLSVL.

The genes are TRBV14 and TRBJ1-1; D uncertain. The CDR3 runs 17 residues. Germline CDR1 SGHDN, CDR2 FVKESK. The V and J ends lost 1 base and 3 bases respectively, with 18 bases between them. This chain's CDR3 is CASSQVSSVGGDTEAFF. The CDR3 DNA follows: TGTGCCAGCAGCCAAGTGTCGTCAGTTGGCGGGGACACTGAAGCTTTCTTT.

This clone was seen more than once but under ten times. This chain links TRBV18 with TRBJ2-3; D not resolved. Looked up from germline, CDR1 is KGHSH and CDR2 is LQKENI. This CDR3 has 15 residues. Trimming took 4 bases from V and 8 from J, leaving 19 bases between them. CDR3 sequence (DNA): TGTGCCAGCTCACTAATGATAGCCAAGGAAGCTACGCAGTATTTT. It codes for CASSLMIAKEATQYF.

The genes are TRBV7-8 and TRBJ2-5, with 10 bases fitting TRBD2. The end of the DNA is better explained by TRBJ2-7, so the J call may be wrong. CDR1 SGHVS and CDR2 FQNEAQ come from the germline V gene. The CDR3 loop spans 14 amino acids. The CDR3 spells CASSQREGSYEQYF. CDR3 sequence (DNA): TGTGCCAGCAGTCAGCGGGAGGGCTCCTACGAGCAGTACTTC.

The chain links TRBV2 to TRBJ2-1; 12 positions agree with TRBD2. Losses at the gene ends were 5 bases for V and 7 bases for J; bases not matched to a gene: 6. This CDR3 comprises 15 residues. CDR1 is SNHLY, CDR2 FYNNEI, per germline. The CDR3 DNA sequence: TGTGCCAGCAGTTATCTAGCGGGAGGGCCAAATGAGCAGTTCTTC. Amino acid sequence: CASSYLAGGPNEQFF. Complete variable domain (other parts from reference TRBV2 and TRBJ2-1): EPEVTQTPSHQVTQMGQEVILRCVPISNHLYFYWYRQILGQKVEFLVSFYNNEISEKSEIFDDQFSVERPDGSNFTLKIRSTKLEDSAMYFCASSYLAGGPNEQFFGPGTRLTVL.

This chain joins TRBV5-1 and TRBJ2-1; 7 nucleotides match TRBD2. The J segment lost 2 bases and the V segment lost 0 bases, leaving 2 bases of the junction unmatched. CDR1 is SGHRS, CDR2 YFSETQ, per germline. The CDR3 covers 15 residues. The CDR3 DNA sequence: TGCGCCAGCAGCTTGGGCGGGAGACCCTACAATGAGCAGTTCTTC. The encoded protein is CASSLGGRPYNEQFF.

CDR3 nucleotides: TGCGCCAGCAGCACAGGGATTAGCGGGAACCATGAGCAGTTCTTC. Translating gives CASSTGISGNHEQFF. The rearrangement links TRBV5-1 to TRBJ2-1, with TRBD2 identical over 8 bases. V lost 4 bases and J lost 8; bases outside the gene matches: 11. The length of the CDR3 is 15 residues. Germline V gene data show CDR1 as SGHRS and CDR2 as YFSETQ.

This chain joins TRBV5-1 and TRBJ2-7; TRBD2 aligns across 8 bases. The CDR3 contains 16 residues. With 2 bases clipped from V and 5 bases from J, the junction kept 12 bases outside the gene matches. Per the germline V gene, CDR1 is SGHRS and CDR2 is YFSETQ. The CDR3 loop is CASSLSGSNVVHEQYF. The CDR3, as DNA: TGCGCCAGCAGCTTAAGCGGGAGTAATGTGGTACACGAGCAGTACTTC.

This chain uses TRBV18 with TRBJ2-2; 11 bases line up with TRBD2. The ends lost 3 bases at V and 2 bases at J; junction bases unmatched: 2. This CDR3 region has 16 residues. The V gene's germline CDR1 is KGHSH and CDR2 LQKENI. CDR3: CASSPTSGTNTGELFF. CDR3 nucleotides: TGTGCCAGCTCACCGACTAGCGGGACCAACACCGGGGAGCTGTTTTTT.